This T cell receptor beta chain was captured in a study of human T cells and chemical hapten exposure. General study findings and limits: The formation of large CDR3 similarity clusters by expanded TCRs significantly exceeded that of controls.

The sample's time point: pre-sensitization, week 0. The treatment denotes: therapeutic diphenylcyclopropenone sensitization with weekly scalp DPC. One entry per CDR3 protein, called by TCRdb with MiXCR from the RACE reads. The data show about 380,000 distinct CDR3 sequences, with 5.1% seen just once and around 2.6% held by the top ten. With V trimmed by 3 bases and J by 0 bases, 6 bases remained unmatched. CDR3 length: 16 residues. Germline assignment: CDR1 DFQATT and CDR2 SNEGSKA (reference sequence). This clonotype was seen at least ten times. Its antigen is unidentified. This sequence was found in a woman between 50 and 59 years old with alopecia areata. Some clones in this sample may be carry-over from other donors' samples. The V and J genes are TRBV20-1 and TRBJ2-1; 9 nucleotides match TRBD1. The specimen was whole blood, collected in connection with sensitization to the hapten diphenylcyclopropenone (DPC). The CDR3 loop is CSASETGGLSYNEQFF. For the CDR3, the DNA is TGCAGTGCTAGTGAAACAGGGGGCCTCTCCTACAATGAGCAGTTCTTC.